Described below is a single T cell receptor (beta chain) sequence and its context. Its matching antigen is unknown. The record originates from a study of T-cell memory formation after mild COVID-19. Overall study findings and caveats: Whereas later expanders leaned CD4+, clones contracting day 15 to 85 showed a balanced CD4/CD8 makeup. CD4+ contracting clones lay mainly in CM and EM, CD8+ ones in EMRA. Within pre-infection memory, some responding clones were found, suggesting cross-reactive memory joined.

The authors produced TCR alpha and TCR beta cDNA libraries with sample barcodes and UMIs by 5'RACE using constant-segment primers. MiXCR, run by TCRdb on the 5' RACE reads, gives a single entry per CDR3 protein. The table shows a few hundred thousand distinct CDR3 sequences, with about 27% occurring only once. The receptor comes from an adult woman who had mild COVID-19 (a few samples of this study predate the infection). Cell type and time point are not known. The material sequenced was PBMCs or a T cell subset sorted from them (not recorded which).

The CDR3 reads CASSPDSGGTGNTIYF. The DNA of the CDR3 is TGTGCCAGCAGCCCCGACTCGGGAGGGACTGGAAACACCATATATTTT. The V gene is TRBV7-2, the J gene TRBJ1-3, with unresolved D. Germline assignment: CDR1 SGHTA and CDR2 FQGNSA. This CDR3 is 16 amino acids long. Trimming took 5 bases from V and 2 from J, leaving 16 bases between them.